Shown below are 2 T cell receptor beta chains from a single sample sequenced in a study of blood T cell repertoires in COVID-19. The protocol was immunoSEQ multiplex PCR, while the TCRdb copy is restricted to in-frame clones and leaves out a portion. The sample holds around 130,000 clones, about 86% seen once. The sample consisted of peripheral blood. Receptor source: a woman in her fifties or sixties with acute or convalescent COVID-19.

The rearrangement joins TRBV6-5 to TRBJ1-6, with 8 bases identical to TRBD1. CDR1 and CDR2 from the germline V gene are MNHEY and SVGAGI. The CDR3 contains 15 residues. J lost 9 bases, V lost 5 bases, and 9 bases had no gene match. For the CDR3, the DNA is TGTGCCAGCAGTCCCTCGCGACAGGGGCGTTCACCCCTCCACTTT. Its translation is CASSPSRQGRSPLHF.

The chain links TRBV24-1 to TRBJ2-2; D may be TRBD2 (6 bases). The CDR3 totals 15 residues. Looked up from germline, CDR1 is KGHDR and CDR2 is SFDVKD. Trimming stripped 4 bases from V and 5 bases from J, with 13 bases between. The CDR3: CATSDGGKDTGELFF. The CDR3 region has the DNA TGTGCCACCAGTGACGGCGGGAAGGATACCGGGGAGCTGTTTTTT.